The 17 T cell receptor beta chains below were found in one sample sequenced in a study of cytomegalovirus exposure and HLA in healthy donors. The PCR contained 60 Vbeta and 13 Jbeta primers. Here immunoSEQ multiplex PCR was the method, and the copy in TCRdb shows in-frame clones only, minus some. The table has about 130,000 clones, around 9% seen once; the top ten hold 5.5%. Sample: PBMCs. The receptors come from a man in his forties in good health and CMV-seronegative.

The chain uses TRBV6-5 and TRBJ1-1; the match to TRBD1 covers 8 bases. The CDR3 covers 15 residues. Germline values: CDR1 MNHEY, CDR2 SVGAGI. V shed 2 bases, J shed 7 bases, and the junction held 9 bases outside the gene matches. CDR3 amino acids: CASSYAPGQGGEAFF. CDR3 DNA: TGTGCCAGCAGTTACGCCCCCGGACAGGGCGGTGAAGCTTTCTTT.

The genes are TRBV6-1 and TRBJ2-1; 8 bases are shared with TRBD2. Germline CDR1 is MNHNS and CDR2 is SASEGT. J lost 8 bases, V lost 8 bases, and 5 bases had no gene match. The CDR3 has 12 amino acids. The CDR3 DNA is TGTGCCAGCGCGGGACTAGGGGATGAGCAGTTCTTC. Its translation is CASAGLGDEQFF.

This clone was counted only a few times. V gene TRBV25-1 combines with J gene TRBJ2-3, with TRBD1 identical over 9 bases. CDR1 and CDR2 from the germline V gene are MGHDK and SYGVNS. Trimming removed 4 bases from V and 0 bases from J; junction bases left unmatched: 5. The CDR3 is 16 amino acids. In nucleotides, the CDR3 is TGTGCCAGCAGTGCGGACAGGGGACCTAGCACAGATACGCAGTATTTT. It encodes CASSADRGPSTDTQYF.

The chain has TRBV6-5 and TRBJ2-7; 7 bases align to TRBD1. The CDR3 sequence is 15 residues long. Germline V gene data show CDR1 as MNHEY and CDR2 as SVGAGI. V was clipped by 6 bases and J by 0 bases; unmatched bases: 8. CDR3 amino acids: CASRYRQGLSYEQYF. CDR3 nucleotide sequence: TGTGCCAGCAGGTATCGACAGGGCCTCTCCTACGAGCAGTACTTC.

The chain links TRBV28 to TRBJ2-7; TRBD1 matches 7 bases. CDR3 length equals 17 residues. With V trimmed by 6 bases and J by 1 base, 15 bases remained unmatched. The V gene's germline CDR1 is MDHEN and CDR2 SYDVKM. The CDR3 region is CASRQDPIRDSSYEQYF. The CDR3 nucleotides read TGTGCCAGCAGACAAGACCCCATCCGGGACAGTTCCTACGAGCAGTACTTC. Full variable domain (missing parts from reference TRBV28 and TRBJ2-7): DVKVTQSSRYLVKRTGEKVFLECVQDMDHENMFWYRQDPGLGLRLIYFSYDVKMKEKGDIPEGYSVSREKKERFSLILESASTNQTSMYLCASRQDPIRDSSYEQYFGPGTRLTVT.

V and J are TRBV4-1 and TRBJ1-1; 8 bases line up with TRBD1. The CDR3 extends over 15 amino acids. Germline values: CDR1 MGHRA, CDR2 YSYEKL. V lost 2 bases to trimming and J lost 5 bases; unmatched junction nucleotides: 7. This chain's CDR3 is CASSQPGQGQTEAFF. DNA of the CDR3: TGCGCCAGCAGCCAACCCGGACAGGGCCAGACTGAAGCTTTCTTT.

This clone has just a few counts. The genes are TRBV6-5 and TRBJ2-7, with TRBD2 matching 9 bases. CDR3 length: 16 residues. Germline lookup yields CDR1 MNHEY and CDR2 SVGAGI. J was trimmed by 6 bases and V by 0 bases; bases with no gene match: 9. As DNA, the CDR3 is TGTGCCAGCAGTTACTCGGCTAGCGGGGTCGTCGCCGAGCAGTACTTC. Amino acids: CASSYSASGVVAEQYF.

This clone occurred a few times. The chain carries TRBV5-6 and TRBJ2-7; a weak D match, TRBD2 (7 bases). The germline V and J ends were trimmed by 5 bases and 4 bases, with 13 bases remaining between them. The CDR3 totals 13 residues. Germline V gene lookup returns CDR1 SGHDT and CDR2 YYEEEE. CDR3 protein: CASSLGGGYEQYF. The CDR3 DNA is TGTGCCAGCAGTTTAGGGGGGGGTTACGAGCAGTACTTC.

This clone appeared a few times. The J gene is TRBJ1-2, the V gene TRBV6-1; D is perhaps TRBD1 (6 bases). Trimming took 2 bases from V and 5 from J, leaving 15 bases between them. The CDR3 has 15 amino acids. Germline V lookup: CDR1 MNHNS, CDR2 SASEGT. CDR3: CASSEWDTQWYGYTF. DNA of the CDR3: TGTGCCAGCAGTGAATGGGACACACAGTGGTATGGCTACACCTTC.

This chain joins TRBV19 and TRBJ1-5; maybe TRBD1 (5 bases). Germline V gene lookup returns CDR1 LNHDA and CDR2 SQIVND (reference sequence). This CDR3 is built from 13 residues. V was trimmed by 11 bases and J by 1 base, leaving 12 bases between them. As DNA, the CDR3 is TGTGCCTGCCGACAGCTGAGCAATCAGCCCCAGCATTTT. It yields the protein CACRQLSNQPQHF.

The rearrangement joins TRBV6-1 to TRBJ2-5; weak D call: TRBD1 (5 bases). Germline CDR1 is MNHNS and CDR2 is SASEGT. The CDR3 length is 14 residues. V was cut by 3 bases and J by 1 base, with 9 bases left in between. In DNA, the CDR3 is TGTGCCAGCAGTGACCACAGGATCCAAGAGACCCAGTACTTC. It is translated as CASSDHRIQETQYF.

The V call is TRBV7-3, the J call TRBJ2-5, with TRBD2 identical over 16 bases. The V segment lost 5 bases and the J segment 7 bases; nucleotides outside the gene matches: 4. The CDR3 totals 15 residues. Germline CDR1 is SGHTA and CDR2 is FQGTGA. The CDR3 nucleotides are TGTGCCAGCAGCGCCGGGACTAGCGGGGGGGGGACCCAGTACTTC. It is translated as CASSAGTSGGGTQYF.

This clone was seen a handful of times. V is TRBV11-2 and J is TRBJ2-5; D gene ambiguous. The CDR3 is made up of 11 amino acids. Per germline, CDR1 SGHAT and CDR2 FQNNGV. Trimming took off 3 bases at V and 5 bases at J, with 4 bases between the two ends. CDR3 sequence reads: CASSFRETQYF. The CDR3 nucleotides are TGTGCCAGCAGCTTCCGGGAGACCCAGTACTTC.

The chain employs TRBV7-2 and TRBJ1-4; D remains unclear. CDR1 and CDR2 from the germline V gene are SGHTA and FQGNSA. The CDR3 has 15 residues. V was clipped by 2 bases and J by 5 bases, with 12 bases between them. CDR3 coding DNA: TGTGCCAGCAGCTTATTGGCACAGCTGAATGAAAAACTGTTTTTT. It specifies CASSLLAQLNEKLFF. Looking up the rest from reference TRBV7-2 and TRBJ1-4 gives the full variable domain: GAGVSQSPSNKVTEKGKDVELRCDPISGHTALYWYRQSLGQGLEFLIYFQGNSAPDKSGLPSDRFSAERTGGSVSTLTIQRTQQEDSAVYLCASSLLAQLNEKLFFGSGTQLSVL.

In this sample, this clone turned up a few times. The rearrangement links TRBV6-5 to TRBJ1-2, with 8 nucleotides matching TRBD1. Looked up from germline, CDR1 is MNHEY and CDR2 is SVGAGI. The CDR3 sequence is 15 residues long. J lost 6 bases, V lost 4 bases, and 10 bases had no gene match. CDR3 region: CASSSFQGAVDGYTF. CDR3 DNA: TGTGCCAGCAGTTCTTTTCAGGGGGCAGTAGATGGCTACACCTTC.

This clone was counted a few times. This sequence joins TRBV15 and TRBJ2-6, with D perhaps TRBD1 (6 bases). CDR1 LNHNV and CDR2 YYDKDF come from the germline V gene (reference sequence). V was shortened by 1 base and J by 2 bases, with 12 bases between the two germline ends. This CDR3 spans 17 amino acids. DNA for the CDR3: TGTGCCACCAGCAGAGGGAACAGGGCGGCTGGGGCCAACGTCCTGACTTTC. Protein: CATSRGNRAAGANVLTF.

The DNA for the CDR3 is TGCGCCAGCAGTCACGGGGTAATTGAGGGAGCTTTCTTT. It yields the protein CASSHGVIEGAFF. The chain has TRBV10-2 and TRBJ1-1; D gene unclear. V shed 5 bases and J shed 10 bases, with 17 bases lying between them. Germline V gives CDR1 WSHSY, CDR2 SAAADI. CDR3 size: 13 residues.